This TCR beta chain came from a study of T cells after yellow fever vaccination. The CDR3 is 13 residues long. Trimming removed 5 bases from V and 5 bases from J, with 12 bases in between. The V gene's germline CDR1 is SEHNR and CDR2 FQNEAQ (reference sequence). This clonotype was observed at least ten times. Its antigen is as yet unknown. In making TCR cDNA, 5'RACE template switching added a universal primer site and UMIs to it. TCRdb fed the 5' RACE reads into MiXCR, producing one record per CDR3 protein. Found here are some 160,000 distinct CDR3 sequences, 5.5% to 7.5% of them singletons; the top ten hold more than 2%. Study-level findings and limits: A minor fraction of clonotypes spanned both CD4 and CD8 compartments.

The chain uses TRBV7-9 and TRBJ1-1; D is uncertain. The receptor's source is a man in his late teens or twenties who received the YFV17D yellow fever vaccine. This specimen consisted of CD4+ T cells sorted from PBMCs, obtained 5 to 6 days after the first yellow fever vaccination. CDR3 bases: TGTGCCAGCAGCCGCAGATTGGATACTGAAGCTTTCTTT. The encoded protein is CASSRRLDTEAFF.